Listed below are T cell receptor beta chains from one sample, sequenced in a study of T cell responses to AZD1222 COVID-19 vaccine. Data came from immunoSEQ multiplex PCR; TCRdb stores just in-frame clones and leaves some out. The sample contains 180,000 or so clones, about nine tenths of which appear only once. The starting material was peripheral blood, obtained 28 days after the second AZD1222 dose. These receptors were collected from an adult who received the AZD1222 COVID-19 vaccine. The CDR3 runs from the conserved cysteine through the conserved F or W. Each record gives: clone size, D gene, J gene, V gene, CDR3 length, CDR3 protein, CDR3 DNA. D genes are given only for firm matches. The size field is filled for only some rows; it gives once, few, many or a size class.

- | - | TRBJ2-7 | TRBV6-5 | 14 | CASSYSKALGEQYF | TGTGCCAGCAGTTACTCCAAGGCCCTGGGCGAGCAGTACTTC
- | TRBD1 | TRBJ1-3 | TRBV7-6 | 16 | CASSGDRSSSGNTIYF | TGTGCCAGCAGCGGGGACAGATCCAGCTCTGGAAACACCATATATTTT
- | - | TRBJ1-5 | TRBV30 | 14 | CAWSVLTRGQPQHF | TGTGCCTGGAGTGTATTGACGAGGGGCCAGCCCCAGCATTTT
once | - | TRBJ2-1 | TRBV5-1 | 13 | CASSSRGGNEQFF | TGCGCCAGCAGCTCTAGGGGAGGCAATGAGCAGTTCTTC
- | - | TRBJ1-2 | TRBV12-3/TRBV12-4 | 13 | CASSRGRLYGYTF | TGTGCCAGCAGTCGGGGACGGCTCTATGGCTACACCTTC
- | TRBD2 | TRBJ2-5 | TRBV19 | 16 | CASSIDQSVGGETQYF | TGTGCCAGTAGTATAGATCAAAGCGTGGGAGGGGAGACCCAGTACTTC
- | TRBD2 | TRBJ2-2 | TRBV3-1/TRBV3-2 | 18 | CASSQSIAGGPIPGELFF | TGTGCCAGCAGCCAAAGTATAGCGGGGGGGCCAATCCCCGGGGAGCTGTTTTTT
- | - | TRBJ2-1 | TRBV4-2 | 17 | CASSQSLTSFRWNEQFF | TGTGCCAGCAGCCAATCCCTGACTAGTTTTCGCTGGAATGAGCAGTTCTTC
- | TRBD2 | TRBJ2-2 | TRBV30 | 15 | CAWSVGTTNTGELFF | TGTGCCTGGAGTGTAGGGACTACGAACACCGGGGAGCTGTTTTTT
- | - | TRBJ1-2 | TRBV7-9 | 13 | CASSPTQNYGYTF | TGTGCCAGCAGCCCGACACAGAACTATGGCTACACCTTC
- | - | TRBJ1-1 | TRBV9 | 15 | CASSVGPGPNTEAFF | TGTGCCAGCAGCGTAGGGCCAGGACCTAACACTGAAGCTTTCTTT
- | - | TRBJ1-1 | TRBV5-8 | 12 | CASSWGYSEAFF | TGTGCCAGCAGCTGGGGGTATTCTGAAGCTTTCTTT
- | - | TRBJ1-1 | TRBV5-1 | 14 | CASSFAGPNTEAFF | TGCGCCAGCAGCTTTGCGGGACCGAACACTGAAGCTTTCTTT
- | - | TRBJ2-5 | TRBV6-5 | 15 | CASSYSRKYQETQYF | TGTGCCAGCAGTTATTCCAGGAAGTACCAAGAGACCCAGTACTTC
- | TRBD1 | TRBJ1-6 | TRBV7-9 | 17 | CASSSTGGSSYNSPLHF | TGTGCCAGCAGCAGTACAGGGGGGAGCTCCTATAATTCACCCCTCCACTTT
- | - | TRBJ2-1 | TRBV9 | 14 | CASSGTGSYNEQFF | TGTGCCAGCAGCGGCACCGGCTCCTACAATGAGCAGTTCTTC
- | TRBD1 | TRBJ1-4 | TRBV5-1 | 16 | CASSLDRGATNEKLFF | TGCGCCAGCAGCTTAGACAGGGGCGCAACTAATGAAAAACTGTTTTTT
once | - | TRBJ1-2 | TRBV3-1/TRBV3-2 | 15 | CASSQHLKGGYGYTF | TGTGCCAGCAGCCAACATTTGAAGGGGGGGTATGGCTACACCTTC
- | TRBD1 | TRBJ1-5 | TRBV6-1 | 14 | CASSETGGGQPQHF | TGTGCCAGCAGTGAAACAGGGGGAGGGCAGCCCCAGCATTTT
few | - | TRBJ1-2 | TRBV5-4 | 14 | CASSFAGANYGYTF | TGTGCCAGCAGCTTCGCAGGAGCTAACTATGGCTACACCTTC
- | TRBD2 | TRBJ2-1 | TRBV9 | 16 | CASSPQTSGIFWEQFF | TGTGCCAGCAGCCCTCAGACTAGCGGAATTTTCTGGGAGCAGTTCTTC
- | TRBD1 | TRBJ1-4 | TRBV18 | 15 | CASSRRGQGNEKLFF | TGTGCCAGCTCACGACGGGGACAGGGAAATGAAAAACTGTTTTTT
- | - | TRBJ1-6 | TRBV19 | 14 | CASSIDRGSRTLHF | TGTGCCAGTAGTATAGACCGGGGTTCGAGAACCCTCCACTTT
few | TRBD1 | TRBJ1-3 | TRBV20-1 | 18 | CSASTLRTGALDSDTIYF | TGCAGTGCTAGTACTCTCCGGACAGGGGCCCTTGACTCGGACACCATATATTTT
- | TRBD1 | TRBJ2-3 | TRBV29-1 | 14 | CSVGDRGQADTQYF | TGCAGCGTTGGTGACAGGGGGCAGGCCGATACGCAGTATTTT
- | - | TRBJ1-1 | TRBV3-1/TRBV3-2 | 19 | CASSQESVTAQIILTEAFF | TGTGCCAGCAGCCAAGAATCAGTGACAGCTCAGATTATATTGACTGAAGCTTTCTTT
- | TRBD1 | TRBJ1-2 | TRBV2 | 15 | CASRATPTGNYGYTF | TGTGCCAGCAGAGCAACCCCGACAGGGAACTATGGCTACACCTTC
- | TRBD1 | TRBJ1-4 | TRBV19 | 14 | CASSYDRGGEKLFF | TGTGCCAGTAGCTACGACAGGGGCGGTGAAAAACTGTTTTTT
few | - | TRBJ1-5 | TRBV15 | 15 | CATSRTTGPDQPQHF | TGTGCCACCAGCAGAACTACAGGGCCCGATCAGCCCCAGCATTTT
- | - | TRBJ1-1 | TRBV5-1 | 15 | CASGTGVGLVTEAFF | TGCGCCTCCGGGACGGGAGTGGGATTGGTCACTGAAGCTTTCTTT
- | TRBD1 | TRBJ2-6 | TRBV18 | 17 | CASSPGTGGGGANVLTF | TGTGCCAGCTCACCAGGGACAGGGGGCGGTGGGGCCAACGTCCTGACTTTC
- | - | TRBJ2-7 | TRBV30 | 13 | CACSGLSSYEQYF | TGTGCCTGTTCAGGATTAAGCTCCTACGAGCAGTACTTC
- | TRBD1 | TRBJ1-5 | TRBV6-1 | 16 | CASSGERQGAGQPQHF | TGTGCCAGCAGTGGCGAACGCCAGGGGGCAGGGCAGCCCCAGCATTTT
- | TRBD2 | TRBJ2-3 | TRBV3-1/TRBV3-2 | 15 | CASSQGRTSGDTQYF | TGTGCCAGCAGCCAAGGCCGGACTAGCGGAGATACGCAGTATTTT
- | - | TRBJ1-1 | TRBV5-1 | 14 | CASTPTGLNTEAFF | TGCGCCAGCACGCCGACAGGTTTGAACACTGAAGCTTTCTTT
- | - | TRBJ1-1 | TRBV3-1/TRBV3-2 | 16 | CASSKNFGTLNTEAFF | TGTGCCAGCAGCAAGAATTTCGGGACGTTAAACACTGAAGCTTTCTTT
- | - | TRBJ1-2 | TRBV6-5 | 13 | CASNPSGKDGYTF | TGTGCCAGCAACCCCTCAGGGAAGGACGGCTACACCTTC